A single sample gave rise to the 26 T cell receptor beta chains below, sequenced in a study of technical replicates of blood from a handful of donors. Libraries were prepared by immunoSEQ multiplex PCR; TCRdb keeps only in-frame clonotypes and omits some of them. Of under 20,000 clones listed, over 70% were seen once; the top ten hold around 12%. Sequenced: PBMCs. Receptor source: a human donor in good health.

V gene TRBV9 combines with J gene TRBJ2-1; possible D gene TRBD2, 7 bases. There are 18 residues in the CDR3. Germline loops: CDR1 SGDLS, CDR2 YYNGEE. V was trimmed by 4 bases and J by 1 base, leaving 21 bases between them. This CDR3 is CASSPPAQRDISYNEQFF. The CDR3 nucleotides are TGTGCCAGCAGCCCTCCGGCCCAGCGGGACATTTCCTACAATGAGCAGTTCTTC.

The chain carries TRBV19 and TRBJ1-5, with TRBD1 identical over 8 bases. This CDR3 region has 17 residues. V was clipped by 5 bases and J by 0 bases; unmatched bases: 9. Germline CDR1 reads LNHDA; CDR2 reads SQIVND (reference sequence). The CDR3 is CASSPDRGPYSNQPQHF. The CDR3 nucleotides read TGTGCCAGTAGTCCCGACAGGGGCCCCTATAGCAATCAGCCCCAGCATTTT.

The sample holds one count of this clone. The gene calls are TRBV6-5 and TRBJ1-5; TRBD1 is a possible D gene (6 bases). The V and J ends lost 2 bases and 4 bases respectively, with 12 bases between them. CDR1 is MNHEY, CDR2 SVGAGI, per germline. This CDR3 spans 15 amino acids. The CDR3 sequence: CASSYIQGDNQPQHF. Here the CDR3 DNA reads TGTGCCAGCAGTTACATACAGGGTGATAATCAGCCCCAGCATTTT.

The V call is TRBV11-2, the J call TRBJ2-1, with D perhaps matching TRBD1 (7 bases). V shed 5 bases and J shed 4 bases, with 15 bases lying between them. The length of the CDR3 is 15 residues. Germline V lookup: CDR1 SGHAT, CDR2 FQNNGV. The CDR3 reads CASSDREAVYNEQFF. Here the CDR3 DNA reads TGTGCCAGCAGCGACAGGGAGGCGGTGTACAATGAGCAGTTCTTC.

V gene TRBV30 combines with J gene TRBJ2-1; 10 nucleotides match TRBD1. Losses at the gene ends were 4 bases for V and 4 bases for J; bases not matched to a gene: 7. The CDR3 spans 15 residues. Germline assignment: CDR1 GTSNPN and CDR2 SVGIG (reference sequence). CDR3 sequence: CAWTGTGVMYNEQFF. CDR3 nucleotides: TGTGCCTGGACCGGGACAGGGGTTATGTACAATGAGCAGTTCTTC.

This rearrangement joins TRBV11-2 to TRBJ2-1, with D tentatively TRBD2 (6 bases). CDR1 SGHAT and CDR2 FQNNGV come from the germline V gene. V lost 2 bases to trimming and J lost 1 base, with 12 bases between them. This CDR3 has 16 amino acids. This chain's CDR3 is CASSLSLDYSYNEQFF. The CDR3 DNA reads TGTGCCAGCAGCTTATCCCTGGACTATTCCTACAATGAGCAGTTCTTC.

The CDR3 loop is CASSLATSGSLNEQFF. DNA for the CDR3: TGCGCCAGCAGCTTGGCGACTAGCGGGAGTCTGAATGAGCAGTTCTTC. The chain combines TRBV5-1 with TRBJ2-1, with 12 positions matching TRBD2. After removal of 0 bases from V and 7 bases from J, the junction contained 5 bases not matched to a gene. The germline CDR1 and CDR2 sequences are SGHRS and YFSETQ. The CDR3 runs 16 residues. The complete variable domain, with remaining parts taken from reference TRBV5-1 and TRBJ2-1, reads KAGVTQTPRYLIKTRGQQVTLSCSPISGHRSVSWYQQTPGQGLQFLFEYFSETQRNKGNFPGRFSGRQFSNSRSEMNVSTLELGDSALYLCASSLATSGSLNEQFFGPGTRLTVL.

V and J are TRBV29-1 and TRBJ1-1, with 7 nucleotides matching TRBD1. Germline V CDR1 and CDR2: SQVTM, ANQGSEA. V lost 0 bases, J lost 4 bases, and 14 bases stayed unmatched. The CDR3 is 17 amino acids. CDR3 DNA: TGCAGCGTTGAAGATGGGCAGGGGGGTCCCGGCCCCACTGAAGCTTTCTTT. This encodes CSVEDGQGGPGPTEAFF.

The J gene is TRBJ1-5, the V gene TRBV6-5; 7 bases line up with TRBD1. V was clipped by 6 bases and J by 1 base; unmatched bases: 3. CDR1 and CDR2 from the germline V gene are MNHEY and SVGAGI. There are 14 residues in the CDR3. The CDR3 loop is CASRQGNSNQPQHF. In DNA, the CDR3 is TGTGCCAGCAGACAGGGGAACAGCAATCAGCCCCAGCATTTT.

This chain joins TRBV19 and TRBJ1-2; TRBD1 matches at 10 bases. The CDR3 is 14 residues long. Germline V gene lookup returns CDR1 LNHDA and CDR2 SQIVND (reference sequence). The V gene end was trimmed by 3 bases and the J gene end by 7 bases; junction bases not matched to a gene: 5. This chain's CDR3 is CASSMGTGVVGYTF. The CDR3 DNA is TGTGCCAGTAGTATGGGGACAGGGGTAGTTGGCTACACCTTC.

This chain joins TRBV27 and TRBJ2-1; TRBD2 agrees at 15 bases. Germline-derived CDR1 and CDR2 are MNHEY and SMNVEV (reference sequence). The CDR3 is 15 residues long. Losses at the gene ends were 10 bases for V and 10 bases for J; bases not matched to a gene: 11. This CDR3 reads CAIAGLAGGLGEQFF. The DNA of the CDR3 is TGTGCCATCGCGGGACTAGCGGGAGGCCTCGGAGAGCAGTTCTTC.

The chain is built from TRBV5-1 and TRBJ1-1, with TRBD1 as a possible D gene (5 bases). The CDR3 is 13 amino acids. CDR1 SGHRS and CDR2 YFSETQ come from the germline V gene. Trimming left V 1 base short and J 4 bases short, with 8 bases between. The CDR3 region is CASSLMGGTEAFF. The CDR3 nucleotides are TGCGCCAGCAGCTTGATGGGGGGCACTGAAGCTTTCTTT.

The rearrangement links TRBV7-6 to TRBJ2-3; 11 positions agree with TRBD2. The CDR3 covers 16 residues. J was trimmed by 4 bases and V by 1 base; bases with no gene match: 4. Germline V gives CDR1 SGHVS, CDR2 FNYEAQ. The CDR3 sequence: CASSLELAGGPDTQYF. Here the CDR3 DNA reads TGTGCCAGCAGCTTAGAGTTAGCGGGAGGGCCAGATACGCAGTATTTT.

The rearrangement joins TRBV27 to TRBJ2-3; a weak D match, TRBD2 (5 bases). The CDR3 loop spans 13 amino acids. Germline V gene sequence: CDR1 MNHEY, CDR2 SMNVEV (reference sequence). Trimming took 6 bases from V and 0 from J, leaving 7 bases between them. The CDR3 loop is CASRTTSTDTQYF. The CDR3 DNA reads TGTGCCAGCAGGACTACTAGCACAGATACGCAGTATTTT.

The chain recombines TRBV5-8 with TRBJ2-5; the D gene is possibly TRBD1 (5 bases). The CDR3 extends over 12 amino acids. Germline V gene data show CDR1 as SGHTS and CDR2 as YDEGEE. V lost 4 bases to trimming and J lost 2 bases, with 6 bases between them. The CDR3 DNA sequence: TGTGCCAGCAGCCGACAGCAAGAGACCCAGTACTTC. Translated, it gives CASSRQQETQYF.

The CDR3 spells CASSQGQGAQPQHF. Written as DNA, the CDR3 is TGTGCCAGCTCCCAAGGACAGGGGGCACAGCCCCAGCATTTT. The gene calls are TRBV18 and TRBJ1-5; 11 positions agree with TRBD1. CDR1 and CDR2 (germline): KGHSH, LQKENI. V shed 6 bases, J shed 7 bases, and the junction held 5 bases outside the gene matches. This CDR3 contains 14 residues.

This clone was seen a handful of times. The V gene is TRBV4-2, the J gene TRBJ1-4; 10 bases line up with TRBD1. V trimming: 6 bases; J trimming: 4 bases; junction bases outside the gene matches: 11. This CDR3 has 17 residues. Looked up from germline, CDR1 is LGHNA and CDR2 is YNFKEQ. The CDR3 reads CASRPQDRGEGNEKLFF. For the CDR3, the DNA is TGTGCCAGCAGGCCCCAGGACAGGGGGGAGGGTAATGAAAAACTGTTTTTT.

V usage is TRBV28 and J usage is TRBJ2-5, with 12 bases identical to TRBD2. The CDR3 runs 19 residues. CDR1 and CDR2 (germline): MDHEN, SYDVKM. The trim removed 2 bases at V and 1 base at J, leaving 11 bases unmatched. This CDR3 is CASSLGLLAGGRRQETQYF. The CDR3 bases are TGTGCCAGCAGTTTAGGCCTACTAGCGGGAGGTAGGCGCCAAGAGACCCAGTACTTC. Full variable domain (missing parts from reference TRBV28 and TRBJ2-5): DVKVTQSSRYLVKRTGEKVFLECVQDMDHENMFWYRQDPGLGLRLIYFSYDVKMKEKGDIPEGYSVSREKKERFSLILESASTNQTSMYLCASSLGLLAGGRRQETQYFGPGTRLLVL.

This sequence joins TRBV6-5 and TRBJ2-2, with TRBD2 as a possible D gene (5 bases). The CDR3 is made up of 13 amino acids. V was clipped by 9 bases and J by 2 bases, with 10 bases between them. Per the germline V gene, CDR1 is MNHEY and CDR2 is SVGAGI. The CDR3 reads CASIAPNTGELFF. As DNA, the CDR3 is TGTGCCAGTATAGCGCCTAACACCGGGGAGCTGTTTTTT.

By its share, this clone is medium-sized (0.01 to 0.1%). This chain uses TRBV27 with TRBJ2-1, with 13 positions matching TRBD2. The CDR3 runs 19 residues. In germline, CDR1 is MNHEY, CDR2 SMNVEV (reference sequence). Losses at the gene ends were 1 base for V and 8 bases for J; bases not matched to a gene: 14. The CDR3 protein is CASSLFGLAGEWGRDEQFF. The DNA for the CDR3 is TGTGCCAGCAGTTTATTCGGACTAGCGGGAGAGTGGGGAAGGGATGAGCAGTTCTTC.

The rearrangement uses TRBV6-1 and TRBJ2-1; D possibly corresponds to TRBD1 (6 bases). Per the germline V gene, CDR1 is MNHNS and CDR2 is SASEGT. This CDR3 is built from 14 residues. V was shortened by 7 bases and J by 1 base, with 11 bases between the two germline ends. Here the CDR3 reads CASKGTQSYNEQFF. CDR3 sequence (DNA): TGTGCCAGCAAAGGGACACAGTCCTACAATGAGCAGTTCTTC.

This clone was counted a single time. The J gene is TRBJ1-4, the V gene TRBV27; no firm D call. CDR3 length equals 14 residues. V dropped 3 bases and J dropped 7 bases, with 12 bases sitting between them. Germline CDR1 MNHEY, CDR2 SMNVEV (reference sequence). The CDR3 DNA follows: TGTGCCAGCAGTTTGTCTTTTGTGAGTGAAAAACTGTTTTTT. It yields the protein CASSLSFVSEKLFF. The complete variable domain, with remaining parts taken from reference TRBV27 and TRBJ1-4, reads EAQVTQNPRYLITVTGKKLTVTCSQNMNHEYMSWYRQDPGLGLRQIYYSMNVEVTDKGDVPEGYKVSRKEKRNFPLILESPSPNQTSLYFCASSLSFVSEKLFFGSGTQLSVL.

This chain joins TRBV5-8 and TRBJ1-3; D remains unclear. The CDR3 loop spans 17 amino acids. The germline gives CDR1 SGHTS, CDR2 YDEGEE. The V and J ends lost 2 bases and 0 bases respectively, with 15 bases between them. The DNA of the CDR3 is TGTGCCAGCAGCTTTTGGCGCACCTCTAGCTCTGGAAACACCATATATTTT. It specifies CASSFWRTSSSGNTIYF.

This clone was seen a few times. This sequence joins TRBV9 and TRBJ2-1; 14 bases are shared with TRBD2. Germline values: CDR1 SGDLS, CDR2 YYNGEE. CDR3 size: 18 residues. Trimming cost V 6 bases and J 1 base; bases outside gene matches: 9. The CDR3, as DNA: TGTGCCAGCACCTCTGGGACTAGCGGGAGACGATCCTACAATGAGCAGTTCTTC. Its translation: CASTSGTSGRRSYNEQFF.

This clone was found once. This chain links TRBV10-1 with TRBJ2-7; TRBD1 matches 9 bases. CDR1 is WNHNN and CDR2 is SYGVQD in the germline V gene (reference sequence). V lost 6 bases and J lost 6; bases outside the gene matches: 6. This CDR3 is 13 amino acids long. CDR3 coding DNA: TGCGCCAGCAGCGCTACAGGGGGCGCCGAGCAGTACTTC. This encodes CASSATGGAEQYF.

The rearrangement joins TRBV9 to TRBJ2-5; 9 bases match TRBD1. Germline V gene sequence: CDR1 SGDLS, CDR2 YYNGEE. There are 14 residues in the CDR3. Trimming removed 6 bases from V and 5 bases from J; junction bases left unmatched: 8. CDR3 in amino acids: CASTFGTGQETQYF. The CDR3 DNA follows: TGTGCCAGCACCTTCGGGACAGGGCAGGAGACCCAGTACTTC.